These T cell receptor beta chains were read from a single sample in a study of T cell responses to AZD1222 COVID-19 vaccine. The data were produced by immunoSEQ multiplex PCR, yet TCRdb's version contains in-frame clones alone and is incomplete. The sample holds roughly 130,000 clones, 75% to 90% seen once. The starting material was peripheral blood, obtained on day 0 of AZD1222 vaccination. The receptors stem from an adult in good health. Both conserved end residues are part of each CDR3. Fields, in order: CDR3 length, J gene, D gene, clone size, V gene, CDR3 protein, CDR3 DNA. The D gene is left open where the match is weak. The listing skips clone size in some rows; elsewhere it reads once, few, many or a size class.

length: 10; J: TRBJ2-7; D: -; size: few; V: TRBV27; CDR3: CARLRGEQYF; DNA: TGTGCCAGGCTCAGGGGCGAGCAGTACTTC
length: 15; J: TRBJ1-6; D: -; size: -; V: TRBV9; CDR3: CASGVKGDRNSPLHF; DNA: TGTGCCAGCGGCGTGAAGGGTGATCGTAATTCACCCCTCCACTTT
length: 15; J: TRBJ1-2; D: -; size: -; V: TRBV4-1; CDR3: CASSQASEGLYGYTF; DNA: TGCGCCAGCAGCCAAGCGTCGGAGGGTTTGTATGGCTACACCTTC
length: 16; J: TRBJ2-3; D: -; size: -; V: TRBV7-6; CDR3: CASSANGGRSTDTQYF; DNA: TGTGCCAGCAGCGCGAATGGCGGACGGAGCACAGATACGCAGTATTTT
length: 11; J: TRBJ1-1; D: -; size: -; V: TRBV30; CDR3: CAGEREIEAFF; DNA: TGTGCGGGAGAGAGGGAGATTGAAGCTTTCTTT
length: 17; J: TRBJ2-1; D: TRBD2; size: -; V: TRBV7-3; CDR3: CASSLTPLAGGNNEQFF; DNA: TGTGCCAGCAGCTTAACCCCTCTAGCGGGGGGAAACAATGAGCAGTTCTTC
length: 16; J: TRBJ2-1; D: TRBD2; size: -; V: TRBV24-1; CDR3: CATSDRLAGTYNEQFF; DNA: TGTGCCACCAGTGACAGACTAGCGGGCACCTACAATGAGCAGTTCTTC
length: 16; J: TRBJ1-6; D: -; size: -; V: TRBV7-8; CDR3: CASSLLTGNGDSPLHF; DNA: TGTGCCAGCAGCTTACTTACAGGGAATGGTGATTCACCCCTCCACTTT
length: 11; J: TRBJ2-7; D: -; size: -; V: TRBV24-1; CDR3: CATSDLYEQYF; DNA: TGTGCCACCAGTGATTTATACGAGCAGTACTTC
length: 13; J: TRBJ2-7; D: -; size: -; V: TRBV5-1; CDR3: CASSLQTEYEQYF; DNA: TGCGCCAGCAGCTTACAGACGGAATACGAGCAGTACTTC
length: 14; J: TRBJ1-2; D: TRBD1; size: once; V: TRBV30; CDR3: CAWSKGTGSDGYTF; DNA: TGTGCCTGGAGTAAGGGGACAGGGAGCGATGGCTACACCTTC
length: 17; J: TRBJ2-7; D: TRBD1; size: -; V: TRBV4-1; CDR3: CASSQSVTGGIIYEQYF; DNA: TGCGCCAGCAGCCAATCTGTAACAGGGGGAATAATCTACGAGCAGTACTTC
length: 16; J: TRBJ1-5; D: -; size: -; V: TRBV6-1; CDR3: CASSESGQRYNQPQHF; DNA: TGTGCCAGCAGTGAATCAGGACAGAGATACAATCAGCCCCAGCATTTT
length: 16; J: TRBJ2-1; D: -; size: -; V: TRBV18; CDR3: CASSPPQKSSYNEQFF; DNA: TGTGCCAGCTCACCACCTCAGAAGAGCTCCTACAATGAGCAGTTCTTC
length: 14; J: TRBJ1-2; D: -; size: -; V: TRBV15; CDR3: CATSREQGDYGYTF; DNA: TGTGCCACCAGCAGAGAACAGGGCGACTATGGCTACACCTTC
length: 13; J: TRBJ2-7; D: -; size: -; V: TRBV24-1; CDR3: CATSDGNLYEQYF; DNA: TGTGCCACCAGTGACGGAAACCTCTACGAGCAGTACTTC
length: 13; J: TRBJ1-1; D: -; size: once; V: TRBV10-2; CDR3: CASRQGGSTEAFF; DNA: TGCGCCAGCAGACAGGGAGGGAGCACTGAAGCTTTCTTT
length: 13; J: TRBJ1-5; D: -; size: -; V: TRBV5-6; CDR3: CASSFRDNQPQHF; DNA: TGTGCCAGCAGCTTCCGGGACAATCAGCCCCAGCATTTT
length: 15; J: TRBJ1-2; D: TRBD1; size: -; V: TRBV11-3; CDR3: CASSSGQQLHYGYTF; DNA: TGTGCCAGCAGCTCGGGACAGCAACTTCACTATGGCTACACCTTC
length: 15; J: TRBJ2-1; D: TRBD2; size: -; V: TRBV27; CDR3: CASSLFRTSRNEQFF; DNA: TGTGCCAGCAGTTTATTTCGGACTAGCAGGAATGAGCAGTTCTTC
length: 16; J: TRBJ1-1; D: TRBD1; size: -; V: TRBV7-9; CDR3: CASSPGTGGAGTEAFF; DNA: TGTGCCAGCAGCCCCGGGACAGGGGGCGCGGGCACTGAAGCTTTCTTT
length: 13; J: TRBJ1-5; D: -; size: -; V: TRBV2; CDR3: CASNDRPFQPQHF; DNA: TGTGCCAGCAATGACAGGCCCTTCCAGCCCCAGCATTTT
length: 17; J: TRBJ1-3; D: -; size: once; V: TRBV27; CDR3: CASRPTHWSPSGNTIYF; DNA: TGTGCCAGCAGGCCAACCCACTGGTCCCCCTCTGGAAACACCATATATTTT
length: 15; J: TRBJ2-7; D: TRBD2; size: -; V: TRBV11-3; CDR3: CASSSGTSGSYEQYF; DNA: TGTGCCAGCAGCTCCGGGACTAGCGGGTCCTACGAGCAGTACTTC
length: 14; J: TRBJ1-1; D: -; size: once; V: TRBV4-1; CDR3: CASSREGMNTEAFF; DNA: TGCGCCAGCAGCCGAGAGGGGATGAACACTGAAGCTTTCTTT
length: 17; J: TRBJ1-2; D: TRBD1; size: -; V: TRBV7-2; CDR3: CASSYRTGMGANYGYTF; DNA: TGTGCCAGCAGCTATCGGACAGGGATGGGGGCTAACTATGGCTACACCTTC
length: 16; J: TRBJ1-2; D: -; size: -; V: TRBV9; CDR3: CASSVGKGIRNYGYTF; DNA: TGTGCCAGCAGCGTAGGTAAGGGAATAAGAAACTATGGCTACACCTTC
length: 15; J: TRBJ2-1; D: TRBD1; size: -; V: TRBV2; CDR3: CASSPTGTGYNEQFF; DNA: TGTGCCAGCAGTCCTACCGGGACAGGCTACAATGAGCAGTTCTTC
length: 15; J: TRBJ1-4; D: -; size: -; V: TRBV19; CDR3: CASTGAQEFGEKLFF; DNA: TGTGCCAGTACGGGGGCACAGGAATTTGGTGAAAAACTGTTTTTT
length: 17; J: TRBJ1-1; D: TRBD1; size: many; V: TRBV24-1; CDR3: CATSDTRGQGQDTEAFF; DNA: TGTGCCACCAGTGATACCCGCGGACAGGGTCAGGACACTGAAGCTTTCTTT
length: 14; J: TRBJ1-1; D: TRBD1; size: once; V: TRBV5-1; CDR3: CASSSMDRRTEAFF; DNA: TGCGCCAGCAGCTCGATGGACAGGAGAACTGAAGCTTTCTTT
length: 15; J: TRBJ1-5; D: -; size: medium-sized; V: TRBV5-6; CDR3: CASSFQVTSNQPQHF; DNA: TGTGCCAGCAGCTTTCAGGTTACTAGCAATCAGCCCCAGCATTTT
length: 13; J: TRBJ1-1; D: -; size: -; V: TRBV30; CDR3: CAWSVSPWAEAFF; DNA: TGTGCCTGGAGTGTCAGTCCGTGGGCTGAAGCTTTCTTT
length: 9; J: TRBJ2-7; D: -; size: -; V: TRBV30; CDR3: CAWSEGPLF; DNA: TGTGCCTGGAGTGAGGGCCCCCTCTTC
length: 16; J: TRBJ1-1; D: -; size: -; V: TRBV5-1; CDR3: CASSSLRVGRQTEAFF; DNA: TGCGCCAGCAGCTCGCTACGAGTGGGGCGCCAAACTGAAGCTTTCTTT
length: 12; J: TRBJ2-7; D: -; size: once; V: TRBV7-9; CDR3: CASTTGSYEQYF; DNA: TGTGCCAGCACAACCGGGTCCTACGAGCAGTACTTC
length: 15; J: TRBJ1-1; D: TRBD1; size: once; V: TRBV30; CDR3: CAWTRWGTVDTEAFF; DNA: TGTGCCTGGACCAGGTGGGGGACAGTGGACACTGAAGCTTTCTTT
length: 14; J: TRBJ2-7; D: TRBD2; size: -; V: TRBV13; CDR3: CASSPSGGGYEQYF; DNA: TGTGCCAGCAGCCCTAGCGGGGGAGGCTACGAGCAGTACTTC
length: 14; J: TRBJ2-5; D: -; size: -; V: TRBV4-3; CDR3: CASSQDPEVETQYF; DNA: TGCGCCAGCAGCCAAGATCCCGAGGTCGAGACCCAGTACTTC
length: 17; J: TRBJ2-7; D: -; size: few; V: TRBV3-1/TRBV3-2; CDR3: CASSPTPGTTRAYEQYF; DNA: TGTGCCAGCAGCCCCACCCCAGGAACTACCCGTGCCTACGAGCAGTACTTC
length: 16; J: TRBJ2-1; D: TRBD2; size: -; V: TRBV7-2; CDR3: CASSYSRLAGAHEQFF; DNA: TGTGCCAGCAGCTATAGCCGACTAGCGGGAGCCCATGAGCAGTTCTTC
length: 16; J: TRBJ2-5; D: TRBD1; size: -; V: TRBV7-3; CDR3: CASSPRDRGLGETQYF; DNA: TGTGCCAGCAGCCCTCGGGACAGGGGGCTCGGAGAGACCCAGTACTTC
length: 14; J: TRBJ1-3; D: -; size: -; V: TRBV19; CDR3: CASTLVNSGNTIYF; DNA: TGTGCCAGTACTTTAGTCAACTCTGGAAACACCATATATTTT
length: 11; J: TRBJ1-2; D: -; size: -; V: TRBV10-2; CDR3: CASSEDSGYTF; DNA: TGCGCCAGCAGTGAGGACAGCGGCTACACCTTC
length: 14; J: TRBJ2-1; D: TRBD1; size: -; V: TRBV24-1; CDR3: CATSDWDSYNEQFF; DNA: TGTGCCACCAGTGATTGGGACAGCTACAATGAGCAGTTCTTC